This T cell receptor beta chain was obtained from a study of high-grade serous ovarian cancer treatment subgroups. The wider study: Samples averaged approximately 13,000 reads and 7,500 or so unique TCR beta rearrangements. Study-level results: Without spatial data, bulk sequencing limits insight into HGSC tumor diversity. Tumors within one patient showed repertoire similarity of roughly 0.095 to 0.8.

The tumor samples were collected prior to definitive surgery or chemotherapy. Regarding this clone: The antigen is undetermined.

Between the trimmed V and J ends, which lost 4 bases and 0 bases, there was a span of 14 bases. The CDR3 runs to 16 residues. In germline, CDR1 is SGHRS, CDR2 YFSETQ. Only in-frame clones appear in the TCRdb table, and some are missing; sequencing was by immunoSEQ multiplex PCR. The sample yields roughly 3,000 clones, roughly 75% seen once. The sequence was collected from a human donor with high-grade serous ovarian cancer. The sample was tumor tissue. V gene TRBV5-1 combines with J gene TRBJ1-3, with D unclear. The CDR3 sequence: CASSPTFIGSGNTIYF. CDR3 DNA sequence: TGCGCCAGCAGCCCTACCTTCATAGGCTCTGGAAACACCATATATTTT. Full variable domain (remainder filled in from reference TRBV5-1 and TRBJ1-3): KAGVTQTPRYLIKTRGQQVTLSCSPISGHRSVSWYQQTPGQGLQFLFEYFSETQRNKGNFPGRFSGRQFSNSRSEMNVSTLELGDSALYLCASSPTFIGSGNTIYFGEGSWLTVV.